These 21 T cell receptor beta chains share one sample of origin, sequenced in a study of cytomegalovirus exposure and HLA in healthy donors. PCR employed 60 Vbeta and 13 Jbeta primers. Using immunoSEQ multiplex PCR, the repertoire was profiled, and TCRdb retains in-frame clones only, with some absent. Of fewer than 110,000 clones in the sample, around 73% were seen once. The sample was PBMCs. Receptor source: a man aged 25-40 years in good health and CMV-seronegative.

J is TRBJ2-7 and V is TRBV6-6; D is possibly TRBD1 (5 bases). V lost 6 bases and J 0 bases, leaving 6 bases between the germline ends. Germline V gene data show CDR1 as MNHNY and CDR2 as SVGAGI (reference sequence). The CDR3 loop spans 12 amino acids. The CDR3 region has the DNA TGTGCCAGCAGACAGGCCTCCTACGAGCAGTACTTC. Translation: CASRQASYEQYF.

The chain uses TRBV6-1 and TRBJ1-1, with TRBD1 as a possible D gene (6 bases). This CDR3 has 13 residues. V was shortened by 7 bases and J by 4 bases, with 13 bases between the two germline ends. Germline V lookup: CDR1 MNHNS, CDR2 SASEGT. The CDR3 sequence is CASKWNRVTEAFF. Here the CDR3 DNA reads TGTGCCAGCAAATGGAACAGGGTCACTGAAGCTTTCTTT.

V is TRBV6-1 and J is TRBJ2-2, with 7 bases lining up with TRBD1. The V segment lost 1 base and the J segment 6 bases; nucleotides outside the gene matches: 5. Germline assignment: CDR1 MNHNS and CDR2 SASEGT. The CDR3 runs to 15 residues. CDR3 sequence (DNA): TGTGCCAGCAGTGAAGGTACAGGGGTGCCCGGGGAGCTGTTTTTT. Residues: CASSEGTGVPGELFF.

CDR3 residues: CARSGTVVREQYF. The CDR3 DNA sequence: TGTGCCAGATCCGGGACAGTAGTTCGCGAGCAGTACTTC. The V gene is TRBV30, the J gene TRBJ2-7, with TRBD1 matching over 7 bases. The V and J ends lost 8 bases and 6 bases, in that order; junction bases with no gene match: 13. The germline V gene encodes CDR1 GTSNPN and CDR2 SVGIG (reference sequence). The CDR3 length is 13 residues.

This clone was detected a few times. This chain uses TRBV5-5 with TRBJ2-1; no firm D call. The CDR3 loop spans 13 amino acids. V shed 2 bases and J shed 8 bases, with 11 bases lying between them. Germline CDR1 and CDR2: SGHKS and YYEKEE (reference sequence). The CDR3: CASSFWLLDEQFF. The DNA of the CDR3 is TGTGCCAGCAGCTTCTGGCTTCTGGATGAGCAGTTCTTC.

This chain joins TRBV9 and TRBJ2-3, with TRBD2 matching over 8 bases. Per the germline V gene, CDR1 is SGDLS and CDR2 is YYNGEE. The CDR3 spans 16 residues. V lost 4 bases and J lost 3; bases outside the gene matches: 10. CDR3 bases: TGTGCCAGCAGCCTAGCGCCCAAGCGGGAGACAGATACGCAGTATTTT. It specifies CASSLAPKRETDTQYF.

The V call is TRBV27, the J call TRBJ2-1; D uncertain. CDR1 is MNHEY, CDR2 SMNVEV, per germline (reference sequence). Trimming left V 2 bases short and J 7 bases short, with 9 bases between. This CDR3 comprises 13 residues. The CDR3 region is CASSLITGNEQFF. The CDR3 DNA reads TGTGCCAGCAGTTTAATTACCGGGAATGAGCAGTTCTTC.

This clone has a handful of counts. The chain employs TRBV19 and TRBJ2-1; 8 bases are shared with TRBD1. Germline V gives CDR1 LNHDA, CDR2 SQIVND (reference sequence). The CDR3 covers 15 residues. V was pared by 3 bases and J by 6 bases, with 7 bases of the junction left unmatched. This chain's CDR3 is CASSIPGQAFNEQFF. The CDR3 bases are TGTGCCAGTAGTATTCCGGGACAGGCGTTCAATGAGCAGTTCTTC.

The V gene is TRBV7-9, the J gene TRBJ1-2, with 9 bases identical to TRBD1. Germline trimming cut 1 base from V and 7 bases from J; bases unmatched to any gene: 7. Germline CDR1 is SEHNR and CDR2 is FQNEAQ (reference sequence). The CDR3 covers 15 residues. CDR3 amino acids: CASSLVMGTGRGYTF. The CDR3 DNA sequence: TGTGCCAGCAGCTTAGTGATGGGGACAGGGCGTGGCTACACCTTC.

The chain uses TRBV10-2 and TRBJ2-5; 7 positions match TRBD1. The end of the DNA fits TRBJ2-7 better, so the J call may be wrong. Germline lookup yields CDR1 WSHSY and CDR2 SAAADI. The length of the CDR3 is 13 residues. DNA for the CDR3: TGCGCCAGCAGACCACAGGGGCGATACGAGCAGTACTTC. This gives the protein CASRPQGRYEQYF.

This chain links TRBV6-1 with TRBJ2-3, with D perhaps TRBD2 (6 bases). CDR3 length equals 13 residues. Germline CDR1 reads MNHNS; CDR2 reads SASEGT. With 5 bases removed from V and 0 bases from J, the gap between germline ends came to 6 bases. CDR3 DNA: TGTGCCAGCAGTAGCGGGAGCACAGATACGCAGTATTTT. This encodes CASSSGSTDTQYF.

The gene calls are TRBV2 and TRBJ2-7, with 8 bases fitting TRBD1. Trimming removed 3 bases from V and 7 bases from J; junction bases left unmatched: 8. Germline CDR1 SNHLY, CDR2 FYNNEI. The CDR3 is 14 amino acids. The chain's CDR3 is CASSERTGMGEQYF. The CDR3 region has the DNA TGTGCCAGCAGTGAGAGGACAGGGATGGGAGAGCAGTACTTC. Drawing the rest from reference TRBV2 and TRBJ2-7, the complete variable domain is EPEVTQTPSHQVTQMGQEVILRCVPISNHLYFYWYRQILGQKVEFLVSFYNNEISEKSEIFDDQFSVERPDGSNFTLKIRSTKLEDSAMYFCASSERTGMGEQYFGPGTRLTVT.

V usage is TRBV10-3 and J usage is TRBJ1-2; D might be TRBD1 (6 bases). Germline V gives CDR1 ENHRY, CDR2 SYGVKD. The CDR3 covers 13 residues. V lost 6 bases to trimming and J lost 8 bases, with 16 bases between them. CDR3 DNA: TGTGCCATCAGCATCGGGGACAAGGACGGCTACACCTTC. Amino acids: CAISIGDKDGYTF.

This sequence joins TRBV4-1 and TRBJ1-2; 9 nucleotides match TRBD1. J lost 2 bases, V lost 0 bases, and 7 bases had no gene match. The CDR3 has 17 amino acids. CDR1 MGHRA and CDR2 YSYEKL come from the germline V gene. Written as DNA, the CDR3 is TGCGCCAGCAGCCAAGAATATTCGGACAGGGGAAACTATGGCTACACCTTC. Residues: CASSQEYSDRGNYGYTF.

The V call is TRBV11-2, the J call TRBJ1-1, with D maybe TRBD1 (5 bases). The CDR3 covers 13 residues. The germline V and J ends were trimmed by 5 bases and 0 bases, with 7 bases remaining between them. Germline CDR1 is SGHAT and CDR2 is FQNNGV. In DNA, the CDR3 is TGTGCCAGCAGCAAACAGGTGAACACTGAAGCTTTCTTT. Protein: CASSKQVNTEAFF.

The V call is TRBV18, the J call TRBJ2-3; 7 bases line up with TRBD1. V trimming: 5 bases; J trimming: 5 bases; junction bases outside the gene matches: 4. Germline CDR1 KGHSH, CDR2 LQKENI. The CDR3 runs 13 residues. The CDR3 nucleotides read TGTGCCAGCTCAACAGGGGCCGGAGATACGCAGTATTTT. Translating gives CASSTGAGDTQYF.

V and J are TRBV29-1 and TRBJ2-7; TRBD1 might be the D (6 bases). This CDR3 spans 14 amino acids. V shed 4 bases and J shed 0 bases, with 13 bases lying between them. Germline V lookup: CDR1 SQVTM, CDR2 ANQGSEA. CDR3 in amino acids: CSVVPGHSSYEQYF. The CDR3 DNA follows: TGCAGCGTTGTACCGGGACATAGCTCCTACGAGCAGTACTTC.

This clone was found once. The chain has TRBV5-4 and TRBJ2-1; possible D gene TRBD1, 5 bases. Between the trimmed V and J ends, which lost 4 bases and 1 base, there was a span of 15 bases. CDR3 length: 16 amino acids. Germline-derived CDR1 and CDR2 are SGHNT and YYREEE (reference sequence). This chain's CDR3 is CASSAAGKRSYNEQFF. DNA of the CDR3: TGTGCCAGCAGCGCCGCAGGGAAAAGATCCTACAATGAGCAGTTCTTC.

The V and J genes are TRBV30 and TRBJ2-1; D is uncertain. Germline CDR1 is GTSNPN and CDR2 is SVGIG (reference sequence). CDR3 size: 14 residues. V was trimmed by 0 bases and J by 12 bases, leaving 18 bases between them. The CDR3 spells CAWSVPRSQVRQFF. The CDR3 DNA follows: TGTGCCTGGAGTGTACCCCGGTCGCAGGTCCGGCAGTTCTTC.

Here the CDR3 reads CASSGLRSSYNEQFF. CDR3 nucleotides: TGTGCCAGCAGTGGACTGAGGAGCTCCTACAATGAGCAGTTCTTC. This chain joins TRBV25-1 and TRBJ2-1; D not certain. Germline CDR1 and CDR2: MGHDK and SYGVNS. This CDR3 has 15 residues. The germline V and J ends were trimmed by 4 bases and 0 bases, with 10 bases remaining between them.

The chain joins TRBV29-1 to TRBJ1-2; 8 bases fit TRBD1. The germline gives CDR1 SQVTM, CDR2 ANQGSEA. J was trimmed by 8 bases and V by 3 bases; bases with no gene match: 8. There are 13 residues in the CDR3. The CDR3 loop reads CSVELDRGEGYTF. Here the CDR3 DNA reads TGCAGCGTTGAGCTAGACAGGGGAGAGGGCTACACCTTC.